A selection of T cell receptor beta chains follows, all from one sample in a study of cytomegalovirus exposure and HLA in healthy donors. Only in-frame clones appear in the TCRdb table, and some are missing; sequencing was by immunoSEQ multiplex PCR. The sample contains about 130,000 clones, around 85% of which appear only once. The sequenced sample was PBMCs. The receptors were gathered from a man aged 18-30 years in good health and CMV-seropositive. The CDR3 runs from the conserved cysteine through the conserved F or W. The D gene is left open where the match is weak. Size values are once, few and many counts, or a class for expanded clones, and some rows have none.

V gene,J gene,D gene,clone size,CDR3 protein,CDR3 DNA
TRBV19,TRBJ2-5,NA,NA,CASSIRGKGQETQYF,TGTGCCAGTAGTATCCGAGGAAAAGGACAAGAGACCCAGTACTTC
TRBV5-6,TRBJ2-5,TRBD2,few,CASSLGVGGYQETQYF,TGTGCCAGCAGCTTGGGGGTCGGGGGGTACCAAGAGACCCAGTACTTC
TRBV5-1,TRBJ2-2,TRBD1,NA,CASSKIPGGSGELLF,TGCGCCAGCAGCAAAATACCAGGGGGATCCGGGGAGCTGCTTTTT
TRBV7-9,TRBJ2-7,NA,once,CASSFKNTGTEQYF,TGTGCCAGCAGCTTCAAGAACACAGGGACCGAGCAGTACTTC
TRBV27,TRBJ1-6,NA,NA,CASRVGGSSYNSPLHF,TGTGCCAGCAGGGTGGGAGGGAGCTCCTATAATTCACCCCTCCACTTT
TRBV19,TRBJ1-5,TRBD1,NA,CASSSSGQLNQPQHF,TGTGCCAGTAGTAGCTCGGGACAGTTAAATCAGCCCCAGCATTTT
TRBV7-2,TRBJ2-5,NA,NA,CASSLVGGGETQYF,TGTGCCAGCAGCTTAGTTGGGGGAGGAGAGACCCAGTACTTC
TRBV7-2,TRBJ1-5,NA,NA,CASSEALRQESNQPQHF,TGTGCCAGCAGCGAAGCCCTAAGACAGGAAAGCAATCAGCCCCAGCATTTT
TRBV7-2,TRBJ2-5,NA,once,CASSPGLSGETQYF,TGTGCCAGCAGTCCGGGCCTCTCGGGGGAGACCCAGTACTTC
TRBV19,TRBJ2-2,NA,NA,CASSIRGSTGELFF,TGTGCCAGTAGTATCAGGGGATCCACCGGGGAGCTGTTTTTT
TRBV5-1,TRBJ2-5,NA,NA,CASSGTGTETQYF,TGCGCCAGCAGCGGAACAGGGACAGAGACCCAGTACTTC
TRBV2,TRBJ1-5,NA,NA,CASSEGHEPQHF,TGTGCCAGCAGTGAAGGGCATGAGCCCCAGCATTTT
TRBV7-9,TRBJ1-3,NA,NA,CASSSGQASSGNTIYF,TGTGCCAGCAGCTCAGGGCAGGCGAGCTCTGGAAACACCATATATTTT
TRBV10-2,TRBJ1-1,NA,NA,CASSESKGHKKLNTEAFF,TGCGCCAGCAGTGAGTCGAAGGGACACAAGAAATTGAACACTGAAGCTTTCTTT